This TCR beta chain derives from a study of blood T cell repertoires in COVID-19. Study context: From T cells, B-cell-depleted T cells, or PBMCs came the material, which was cDNA or gDNA.

Trimming left V 6 bases short and J 6 bases short, with 15 bases between. The CDR3 consists of 14 residues. Germline V gene sequence: CDR1 ENHRY, CDR2 SYGVKD. Sequencing used immunoSEQ multiplex PCR; TCRdb keeps in-frame clones, though not all of them. The sample contains approximately 310,000 clones, around nine tenths of which appear only once. The sequenced sample was peripheral blood. J is TRBJ1-5 and V is TRBV10-3; D might be TRBD1 (6 bases). This clonotype was obtained from a man in his fifties or sixties with active or convalescent COVID-19. In nucleotides, the CDR3 is TGTGCCATCAGCACAGGCAGGGGTTCTCAGCCCCAGCATTTT. Translated, it gives CAISTGRGSQPQHF.